This T cell receptor (beta chain) was captured by sequencing in a study of blood T cell repertoires in COVID-19. Study as a whole: Acute-phase and convalescent COVID-19 samples originated in the United States, Italy and Spain.

There are 14 residues in the CDR3. V dropped 3 bases and J dropped 4 bases, with 12 bases sitting between them. Germline V CDR1 and CDR2: SEHNR, FQNEAQ (reference sequence). Using immunoSEQ multiplex PCR, the repertoire was profiled, and TCRdb retains in-frame clones only, with some absent. This sample has roughly 350,000 clones, with about nine tenths found just once. The chain employs TRBV7-9 and TRBJ1-2; unclear D gene. Specimen: peripheral blood. This sequence originates from a woman in her 70s with COVID-19, enrolled during active disease. The chain's CDR3 is CASSFYGSTYGYTF. The CDR3 bases are TGTGCCAGCAGCTTCTACGGGAGTACCTATGGCTACACCTTC.